This TCR beta chain emerged from a study of T cell repertoires in cytomegalovirus infection. About the study: CMV infection together with matching HLA type was indicated by public TCR beta signatures.

Germline CDR1 is SGHVS and CDR2 is FQNEAQ. The CDR3 contains 11 residues. One entry per CDR3 protein, called by TCRdb with MiXCR from the reads. The sample lists around 550,000 distinct CDR3 sequences, about 25% occurring once. About this clonotype: Germline and junction disagree at one end, which may indicate a read error.

Input material: PBMCs. The chain joins TRBV7-8 to TRBJ2-7, with D maybe TRBD1 (6 bases). The clonotype comes from a human donor in good health (CMV status not recorded). Some clones in this sample may be carry-over from other donors' samples. The CDR3 nucleotides are TGTGCCAGCAGCACCCCAGGGACACCGGACTTC. It is translated as CASSTPGTPDF.